The 28 T cell receptor beta chains in this list originate from one sample, sequenced in a study of cytomegalovirus exposure and HLA in healthy donors. PCR involved 60 Vbeta and 13 Jbeta primers. The method was immunoSEQ multiplex PCR; TCRdb's version includes in-frame clones alone and lacks a portion of them. This listing includes about 39,000 clones. The sample was PBMCs. The receptors come from a male donor in good health and CMV-seronegative.

This chain joins TRBV6-6 and TRBJ2-1, with 9 bases lining up with TRBD2. Germline CDR1 is MNHNY and CDR2 is SVGAGI (reference sequence). The V gene end was trimmed by 5 bases and the J gene end by 3 bases; junction bases not matched to a gene: 5. The CDR3 is 15 amino acids. The CDR3 bases are TGTGCCAGCAGTCCCCTAGCGGGGAGCTACAATGAGCAGTTCTTC. It translates to CASSPLAGSYNEQFF.

CDR3 DNA sequence: TGTGCCAGCAGATCAGAGAGCGGGGGGGCCCGTACGCAGTATTTT. Its translation is CASRSESGGARTQYF. This rearrangement joins TRBV7-2 to TRBJ2-3; 10 bases match TRBD2. V shed 6 bases and J 8 bases; nucleotides not matched to a gene: 11. Per germline, CDR1 SGHTA and CDR2 FQGNSA. CDR3 size: 15 residues.

The chain carries TRBV7-9 and TRBJ2-2; a possible D gene is TRBD1 (5 bases). Germline V CDR1 and CDR2: SEHNR, FQNEAQ (reference sequence). This CDR3 region has 15 residues. Trimming shortened V by 4 bases and J by 0 bases, and 9 bases separated the two germline ends. The CDR3 bases are TGTGCCAGCAGCTCCACAGGACCGAACACCGGGGAGCTGTTTTTT. It translates to CASSSTGPNTGELFF.

The rearrangement joins TRBV5-1 to TRBJ2-5; possible D gene TRBD1, 5 bases. V dropped 4 bases and J dropped 4 bases, with 11 bases sitting between them. This CDR3 is built from 13 residues. The V gene's germline CDR1 is SGHRS and CDR2 YFSETQ. CDR3 nucleotide sequence: TGCGCCAGCAGCCACCCCAGGGCAGAGACCCAGTACTTC. Translation gives CASSHPRAETQYF.

This chain joins TRBV6-4 and TRBJ1-5; D gene unclear. Germline assignment: CDR1 MRHNA and CDR2 SNTAGT. Trimming shortened V by 1 base and J by 7 bases, and 8 bases separated the two germline ends. The CDR3 length is 13 residues. DNA for the CDR3: TGTGCCAGCAGTGACTGGGCCGGACAGCCCCAGCATTTT. Protein: CASSDWAGQPQHF.

J is TRBJ1-2 and V is TRBV25-1; 8 bases align to TRBD1. V was pared by 0 bases and J by 7 bases, with 7 bases of the junction left unmatched. CDR3 size: 15 residues. From germline, CDR1 is MGHDK and CDR2 SYGVNS. CDR3 nucleotides: TGTGCCAGCAGTGAATATTCCTCAGGGGGCCTTGGCTACACCTTC. Amino acid sequence: CASSEYSSGGLGYTF.

V and J are TRBV2 and TRBJ1-1; D unclear. This CDR3 contains 14 residues. V was shortened by 7 bases and J by 2 bases, with 14 bases between the two germline ends. Germline V CDR1 and CDR2: SNHLY, FYNNEI. The CDR3 spells CASTRGGFNTEAFF. The CDR3 DNA is TGTGCCAGCACCCGCGGCGGCTTTAACACTGAAGCTTTCTTT.

This chain links TRBV5-1 with TRBJ2-7, with TRBD1 matching over 7 bases. The V segment lost 5 bases and the J segment 4 bases; nucleotides outside the gene matches: 12. This CDR3 is 15 amino acids long. From germline, CDR1 is SGHRS and CDR2 YFSETQ. The CDR3 region is CASRLLTGAIYEQYF. The CDR3 nucleotides are TGCGCCAGCAGATTGCTTACAGGGGCGATTTACGAGCAGTACTTC.

The CDR3 protein is CASSLQGAPGYGYTF. The CDR3 nucleotides read TGCGCCAGCAGCTTACAGGGGGCTCCTGGCTATGGCTACACCTTC. The rearrangement uses TRBV5-1 and TRBJ1-2, with 9 bases lining up with TRBD1. In germline, CDR1 is SGHRS, CDR2 YFSETQ. J gave up 4 bases and V 2 bases, and 6 bases lay outside the gene matches. The CDR3 is 15 residues long. The full variable domain, with the rest looked up from reference TRBV5-1 and TRBJ1-2, is KAGVTQTPRYLIKTRGQQVTLSCSPISGHRSVSWYQQTPGQGLQFLFEYFSETQRNKGNFPGRFSGRQFSNSRSEMNVSTLELGDSALYLCASSLQGAPGYGYTFGSGTRLTVV.

The V gene is TRBV4-1, the J gene TRBJ2-3; TRBD2 aligns across 13 bases. Germline assignment: CDR1 MGHRA and CDR2 YSYEKL. J was trimmed by 8 bases and V by 1 base; bases with no gene match: 12. This CDR3 has 18 amino acids. The CDR3 sequence is CASSQGMPTSGGAGTQYF. As DNA, the CDR3 is TGCGCCAGCAGCCAAGGGATGCCTACTAGCGGGGGGGCCGGTACGCAGTATTTT.

This chain connects TRBV30 to TRBJ2-3, with 11 bases fitting TRBD2. Germline CDR1 GTSNPN, CDR2 SVGIG (reference sequence). J was trimmed by 9 bases and V by 1 base; bases with no gene match: 12. CDR3 size: 16 residues. Here the CDR3 reads CAWSGIAGGLTPTQYF. CDR3 in DNA: TGTGCCTGGAGTGGGATAGCGGGGGGGCTCACTCCAACGCAGTATTTT.

The V and J genes are TRBV11-2 and TRBJ2-6, with D uncertain. V lost 6 bases, J lost 0 bases, and 6 bases lay in between. Germline CDR1 is SGHAT and CDR2 is FQNNGV. The CDR3 spans 14 residues. DNA for the CDR3: TGTGCCAGCAGTCGGGTCTCTGGGGCCAACGTCCTGACTTTC. Translated: CASSRVSGANVLTF.

The V call is TRBV29-1, the J call TRBJ1-2, with TRBD1 matching over 9 bases. This CDR3 spans 12 amino acids. Germline values: CDR1 SQVTM, CDR2 ANQGSEA. With V trimmed by 5 bases and J by 8 bases, 6 bases remained unmatched. The CDR3 nucleotides are TGCAGCGTTTCCCGACAGGGGGTAGGCTACACCTTC. This gives the protein CSVSRQGVGYTF.

The J gene is TRBJ1-5, the V gene TRBV28, with 8 positions matching TRBD1. Germline trimming cut 5 bases from V and 9 bases from J; bases unmatched to any gene: 12. CDR3 length equals 15 residues. Germline assignment: CDR1 MDHEN and CDR2 SYDVKM. The CDR3 spells CASSPRDRPVGPQHF. The CDR3 coding sequence is TGTGCCAGCAGTCCCCGGGACAGGCCGGTAGGGCCCCAGCATTTT.

This chain links TRBV29-1 with TRBJ1-2, with D perhaps TRBD1 (6 bases). Looked up from germline, CDR1 is SQVTM and CDR2 is ANQGSEA. With 6 bases removed from V and 8 bases from J, the gap between germline ends came to 19 bases. The CDR3 runs to 13 residues. CDR3 DNA sequence: TGCAGCGTGACCCAGGGGAATCCTAGCGGCTACACCTTC. Encoded protein: CSVTQGNPSGYTF.

For this clone: The identical CDR3 is also encoded by other nucleotide sequences in the sample. This chain joins TRBV7-9 and TRBJ1-3; no definite D call. V was trimmed by 4 bases and J by 4 bases, leaving 14 bases between them. Per the germline V gene, CDR1 is SEHNR and CDR2 is FQNEAQ (reference sequence). The CDR3 is made up of 15 amino acids. CDR3 nucleotide sequence: TGTGCCAGCAGCTCCCCGGCAGGACTAGGAAACACCATATATTTT. Translated: CASSSPAGLGNTIYF.

The chain carries TRBV19 and TRBJ2-5; 7 bases match TRBD1. The assigned J gene may be wrong: the sequence end matches TRBJ2-7 better. Germline V gene lookup returns CDR1 LNHDA and CDR2 SQIVND (reference sequence). This CDR3 comprises 13 residues. CDR3 coding DNA: TGTGCCAGTAGTGTAGGGACAGACTACGAGCAGTACTTC. Protein sequence: CASSVGTDYEQYF.

V is TRBV25-1 and J is TRBJ1-1, with TRBD1 identical over 7 bases. Germline trimming cut 3 bases from V and 6 bases from J; bases unmatched to any gene: 7. Looked up from germline, CDR1 is MGHDK and CDR2 is SYGVNS. The CDR3 is made up of 14 amino acids. This chain's CDR3 is CASSDRTGVSEAFF. CDR3 sequence (DNA): TGTGCCAGCAGTGACCGGACAGGTGTTTCTGAAGCTTTCTTT.

The chain employs TRBV19 and TRBJ1-5; TRBD1 might be the D (5 bases). The CDR3 covers 15 residues. Trimming cost V 0 bases and J 5 bases, with 11 bases left between them. Germline V gives CDR1 LNHDA, CDR2 SQIVND (reference sequence). CDR3 in amino acids: CASSIDGRGHQPQHF. The DNA of the CDR3 is TGTGCCAGTAGTATAGATGGGAGGGGCCATCAGCCCCAGCATTTT.

This chain joins TRBV7-9 and TRBJ1-3, with TRBD1 matching 7 bases. Germline CDR1 and CDR2: SEHNR and FQNEAQ (reference sequence). J lost 2 bases, V lost 5 bases, and 6 bases had no gene match. The CDR3 length is 15 residues. CDR3 DNA sequence: TGTGCCAGCAGCGGCAGGGGGGTGGCTGGAAACACCATATATTTT. It yields the protein CASSGRGVAGNTIYF.

The chain carries TRBV7-8 and TRBJ2-7; D remains ambiguous. V was clipped by 1 base and J by 7 bases, with 17 bases between them. Per the germline V gene, CDR1 is SGHVS and CDR2 is FQNEAQ. This CDR3 contains 15 residues. In nucleotides, the CDR3 is TGTGCCAGCAGCTTAGACCTATCCCATACGTTGGAGCAGTACTTC. Translating it yields CASSLDLSHTLEQYF.

This chain joins TRBV5-4 and TRBJ2-5, with 10 bases fitting TRBD1. The CDR3 runs to 15 residues. CDR1 and CDR2 from the germline V gene are SGHNT and YYREEE (reference sequence). V trimming: 4 bases; J trimming: 9 bases; junction bases outside the gene matches: 12. CDR3 amino acids: CASSLGTGAARPQYF. The CDR3 DNA follows: TGTGCCAGCAGCCTTGGGACAGGGGCCGCGCGACCCCAGTACTTC.

This rearrangement joins TRBV5-5 to TRBJ1-5, with D possibly being TRBD1 (5 bases). Trimming cost V 4 bases and J 5 bases, with 16 bases left between them. CDR1 and CDR2 from the germline V gene are SGHKS and YYEKEE (reference sequence). The CDR3 covers 15 residues. CDR3 residues: CASSLGTGDYQPQHF. The CDR3 region has the DNA TGTGCCAGCAGCCTCGGAACAGGCGATTATCAGCCCCAGCATTTT.

J is TRBJ1-1 and V is TRBV5-8; 7 bases map to TRBD1. The CDR3 covers 14 residues. The germline gives CDR1 SGHTS, CDR2 YDEGEE. The ends lost 1 base at V and 1 base at J; junction bases unmatched: 1. The CDR3 here is CASSLRQGNTEAFF. CDR3 bases: TGTGCCAGCAGCTTGCGACAGGGGAACACTGAAGCTTTCTTT.

The chain uses TRBV18 and TRBJ1-4; D may be TRBD1 (5 bases). In germline, CDR1 is KGHSH, CDR2 LQKENI. This CDR3 spans 14 amino acids. Trimming removed 3 bases at V and 7 bases at J, with 12 bases between. The CDR3 sequence: CASSPGQGGEKLFF. DNA for the CDR3: TGTGCCAGCTCACCGGGGCAAGGCGGTGAAAAACTGTTTTTT.

V is TRBV19 and J is TRBJ2-7, with D perhaps matching TRBD1 (5 bases). V was clipped by 1 base and J by 5 bases, with 12 bases between them. Looked up from germline, CDR1 is LNHDA and CDR2 is SQIVND (reference sequence). This CDR3 is 14 amino acids long. CDR3 loop: CASSIVPGLNEQYF. In DNA form, the CDR3 reads TGTGCCAGTAGTATAGTGCCAGGGCTCAACGAGCAGTACTTC.

The CDR3 coding sequence is TGCGCCAGCAGCTTCTCCGGGACTCCCAATGAGCAGTTCTTC. As protein: CASSFSGTPNEQFF. The genes are TRBV4-1 and TRBJ2-1; D is perhaps TRBD2 (6 bases). CDR3 size: 14 residues. Trimming removed 5 bases at V and 6 bases at J, with 14 bases between. CDR1 and CDR2 (germline): MGHRA, YSYEKL.

The chain has TRBV21-1 and TRBJ1-5; the table's D gene call, TRBD1, was not cross checked with the DNA. TRBV21-1 is annotated as a pseudogene. The CDR3 is made up of 16 amino acids. For the CDR3, the DNA is TGTGCCAGCAGCTCCAGCCCGGGACAGGCGGGTCAGCCCCAGCATTTT. Its protein is CASSSSPGQAGQPQHF.